The clone carrying this T cell receptor beta chain was observed a few times. The entry originates in a study of response to subunit inactivated influenza vaccine. Germline CDR1 reads SGHAT; CDR2 reads FQNNGV. The V end was cut by 2 bases, the J end by 2 bases, with 21 bases between. This CDR3 spans 18 amino acids. MiXCR, run by TCRdb on the RT-PCR reads, gives a single entry per CDR3 protein. In the table there are approximately 700,000 distinct CDR3 sequences, about 15% of which are singletons. The chain uses TRBV11-2 and TRBJ2-5; unclear D gene. The receptor comes from a man in his forties or fifties who received an inactivated influenza vaccine. Sequences were derived from PBMCs from blood, sampled roughly 15 days before vaccination. This chain's CDR3 is CASSLYSVPREGQETQYF. The CDR3 coding sequence is TGTGCCAGCAGCTTATACTCCGTACCAAGAGAAGGGCAAGAGACCCAGTACTTC. The variable domain in full, completed from reference TRBV11-2 and TRBJ2-5, reads EAGVAQSPRYKIIEKRQSVAFWCNPISGHATLYWYQQILGQGPKLLIQFQNNGVVDDSQLPKDRFSAERLKGVDSTLKIQPAKLEDSAVYLCASSLYSVPREGQETQYFGPGTRLLVL.